The 29 T cell receptor beta chains below were found in one sample sequenced in a study of blood T cell repertoires in COVID-19. Clones were read by immunoSEQ multiplex PCR, and TCRdb kept only the in-frame ones, dropping some. The sample yields about 440,000 clones, 88% seen once. The sequencing sample was made of peripheral blood. The source of these receptors is a woman aged 45 to 65 with COVID-19, enrolled during active disease.

The chain recombines TRBV7-9 with TRBJ2-7; possibly TRBD1 for D (6 bases). The CDR3 is made up of 16 amino acids. V was pared by 1 base and J by 0 bases, with 13 bases between. Germline loops: CDR1 SEHNR, CDR2 FQNEAQ (reference sequence). The CDR3 loop is CASSLGQVESSYEQYF. As DNA, the CDR3 is TGTGCCAGCAGCTTAGGACAGGTAGAGAGCTCCTACGAGCAGTACTTC.

Comment on this clone: A much larger clone sits a single nucleotide away, making a read error possible. Other DNA sequences in this sample translate to the same CDR3. The chain links TRBV12-3 or TRBV12-4 to TRBJ1-2; D is ambiguous. With 2 bases removed from V and 0 bases from J, the gap between germline ends came to 4 bases. This CDR3 spans 13 amino acids. CDR3 in DNA: TGTGCCAGCAGTTTAACAGCTAACTATGGCTACACCTTC. Translating it yields CASSLTANYGYTF.

The chain couples TRBV24-1 to TRBJ2-3; 14 bases agree with TRBD2. The CDR3 loop spans 17 amino acids. Germline CDR1 reads KGHDR; CDR2 reads SFDVKD. With V trimmed by 0 bases and J by 5 bases, 3 bases remained unmatched. CDR3 sequence reads: CATSDLGLAGGRDTQYF. The DNA for the CDR3 is TGTGCCACCAGTGATTTGGGACTAGCGGGGGGAAGAGATACGCAGTATTTT.

This chain links TRBV2 with TRBJ1-6; 7 nucleotides line up with TRBD1. The CDR3 covers 14 residues. V dropped 3 bases and J dropped 10; count of bases not matched to a gene: 6. Germline lookup yields CDR1 SNHLY and CDR2 FYNNEI. CDR3 in amino acids: CASSDQGDWSPLHF. The CDR3 DNA sequence: TGTGCCAGCAGTGATCAGGGGGATTGGTCACCCCTCCACTTT.

This clone has just one count. V is TRBV4-1 and J is TRBJ1-4; 10 bases are shared with TRBD1. The V gene end was trimmed by 4 bases and the J gene end by 15 bases; junction bases not matched to a gene: 14. The CDR3 runs to 15 residues. Germline V gene data show CDR1 as MGHRA and CDR2 as YSYEKL. The CDR3 DNA reads as TGCGCCAGCAGCCCGGAGGACAGGGGGTACCGAGGGTTGTTTTTT. This encodes CASSPEDRGYRGLFF.

The rearrangement links TRBV21-1 to TRBJ2-7; TRBD1, the D gene given by the table, was not confirmed from the DNA. TRBV21-1 is marked as a pseudogene. The CDR3 loop spans 18 amino acids. The CDR3 is CASSETRVRQAVSYEQYF. Here the CDR3 DNA reads TGTGCCAGCAGCGAAACCAGGGTAAGGCAGGCCGTTTCCTACGAGCAGTACTTC.

This sequence joins TRBV27 and TRBJ1-1; 7 bases align to TRBD1. This CDR3 contains 15 residues. V gave up 5 bases and J gave up 4 bases; unmatched junction bases: 10. Germline CDR1 MNHEY, CDR2 SMNVEV (reference sequence). CDR3 DNA: TGTGCCAGCAGTACGCAATACAGGGGCGGCACTGAAGCTTTCTTT. It yields the protein CASSTQYRGGTEAFF.

The rearrangement links TRBV18 to TRBJ1-4; maybe TRBD1 (5 bases). The length of the CDR3 is 15 residues. The germline V gene has CDR1 KGHSH and CDR2 LQKENI. With 0 bases removed from V and 5 bases from J, the gap between germline ends came to 10 bases. The CDR3 spells CASSPPQGLNEKLFF. CDR3 DNA sequence: TGTGCCAGCTCACCACCCCAGGGCCTGAATGAAAAACTGTTTTTT.

V is TRBV9 and J is TRBJ2-7, with D maybe TRBD1 (6 bases). Germline assignment: CDR1 SGDLS and CDR2 YYNGEE. CDR3 size: 15 residues. Trimming pared 4 bases from V and 3 bases from J, leaving 17 bases between. CDR3 sequence (DNA): TGTGCCAGCAGCCCCCCGGCAGGGGCCCTCTACGAGCAGTACTTC. It yields the protein CASSPPAGALYEQYF.

J is TRBJ2-1 and V is TRBV11-2; 7 nucleotides match TRBD1. The CDR3 length is 13 residues. The V segment lost 4 bases and the J segment 4 bases; nucleotides outside the gene matches: 1. Germline lookup yields CDR1 SGHAT and CDR2 FQNNGV. The CDR3 loop reads CASSSTGYNEQFF. The CDR3 nucleotides read TGTGCCAGCAGCTCGACAGGGTACAATGAGCAGTTCTTC. The whole variable domain, remainder taken from reference TRBV11-2 and TRBJ2-1, is EAGVAQSPRYKIIEKRQSVAFWCNPISGHATLYWYQQILGQGPKLLIQFQNNGVVDDSQLPKDRFSAERLKGVDSTLKIQPAKLEDSAVYLCASSSTGYNEQFFGPGTRLTVL.

CDR3 in DNA: TGTGCCAGCAGATGGACAGGGGGGGGCAATCAGCCCCAGCATTTT. Translated: CASRWTGGGNQPQHF. The chain uses TRBV28 and TRBJ1-5, with 10 bases identical to TRBD1. This CDR3 region has 15 residues. Germline values: CDR1 MDHEN, CDR2 SYDVKM. The junction had 4 bases not matched to a gene; V was cut back by 6 bases and J by 2 bases.

This chain links TRBV30 with TRBJ2-1, with a weak D call TRBD1 (5 bases). V dropped 0 bases and J dropped 7 bases, with 19 bases sitting between them. Germline V CDR1 and CDR2: GTSNPN, SVGIG (reference sequence). The CDR3 is 16 residues long. The CDR3 DNA is TGTGCCTGGAGTGTCGATGGGCAGGGAAGGTGGAATGAGCAGTTCTTC. Translation gives CAWSVDGQGRWNEQFF.

The chain is built from TRBV30 and TRBJ1-2; D is unclear. The V end was cut by 8 bases, the J end by 2 bases, with 9 bases between. CDR1 GTSNPN and CDR2 SVGIG come from the germline V gene (reference sequence). This CDR3 region has 11 residues. In nucleotides, the CDR3 is TGTGCCCTGGGCTTCAACTATGGCTACACCTTC. Translated, it gives CALGFNYGYTF. The full variable domain, its missing parts supplied by reference TRBV30 and TRBJ1-2, is SQTIHQWPATLVQPVGSPLSLECTVEGTSNPNLYWYRQAAGRGLQLLFYSVGIGQISSEVPQNLSASRPQDRQFILSSKKLLLSDSGFYLCALGFNYGYTFGSGTRLTVV.

This clone was detected only a few times. The rearrangement links TRBV27 to TRBJ2-7; TRBD1 might be the D (6 bases). This CDR3 contains 13 residues. CDR1 MNHEY and CDR2 SMNVEV come from the germline V gene (reference sequence). Trimming shortened V by 4 bases and J by 5 bases, and 12 bases separated the two germline ends. CDR3: CASSSYRVNEQYF. The CDR3 DNA follows: TGTGCCAGCAGTTCTTACAGGGTCAACGAGCAGTACTTC.

V gene TRBV5-1 combines with J gene TRBJ1-1, with D possibly being TRBD1 (6 bases). The CDR3 totals 13 residues. V was clipped by 8 bases and J by 2 bases, with 13 bases between them. Per the germline V gene, CDR1 is SGHRS and CDR2 is YFSETQ. The CDR3 coding sequence is TGCGCCAGTCAAACGGACAGTAACACTGAAGCTTTCTTT. Its protein is CASQTDSNTEAFF.

V gene TRBV6-1 combines with J gene TRBJ1-1; a weak D match, TRBD1 (6 bases). From germline, CDR1 is MNHNS and CDR2 SASEGT. Trimming took 0 bases from V and 14 from J, leaving 19 bases between them. This CDR3 region has 14 residues. The DNA of the CDR3 is TGTGCCAGCAGTGAAGCTCCGACAGGTCGGGTGCGGTTCTTT. This codes for CASSEAPTGRVRFF.

The chain carries TRBV27 and TRBJ1-1; D perhaps matches TRBD1 (6 bases). CDR1 is MNHEY, CDR2 SMNVEV, per germline (reference sequence). Trimming took off 5 bases at V and 8 bases at J, with 15 bases between the two ends. The CDR3 is 13 amino acids. The DNA of the CDR3 is TGTGCCAGCAGTACCATGATCGGGACAGAAGCTTTCTTT. It is translated as CASSTMIGTEAFF.

Only a few counts were recorded for this clone. The genes are TRBV29-1 and TRBJ2-3; D is possibly TRBD2 (5 bases). The V end lost 8 bases, the J end lost 5 bases, and 20 bases lay between the germline ends. In germline, CDR1 is SQVTM, CDR2 ANQGSEA. The CDR3 loop spans 14 amino acids. The CDR3 region has the DNA TGCAGCCCCCTCAGAGGGCAGGTAGTAGATACGCAGTATTTT. Encoded protein: CSPLRGQVVDTQYF.

The V call is TRBV5-1, the J call TRBJ2-3, with D hard to call. V lost 0 bases and J 5 bases, leaving 10 bases between the germline ends. Germline V gene sequence: CDR1 SGHRS, CDR2 YFSETQ. This CDR3 is 14 amino acids long. CDR3 DNA: TGCGCCAGCAGCTTGGGTCCAATAGAAGATACGCAGTATTTT. As protein: CASSLGPIEDTQYF.

In this sample, this clone turned up once. The CDR3 DNA reads as TGCGCCAGCAGCTCGCCTTGGACAGAAGGTGATAATACGCAGTATTTT. Protein: CASSSPWTEGDNTQYF. V is TRBV5-1 and J is TRBJ2-3, with D tentatively TRBD1 (6 bases). This CDR3 spans 16 amino acids. Germline V gene lookup returns CDR1 SGHRS and CDR2 YFSETQ. Trimming took 3 bases from V and 7 from J, leaving 21 bases between them.

The genes are TRBV11-2 and TRBJ1-1; 9 bases agree with TRBD1. The CDR3 extends over 17 amino acids. After removal of 2 bases from V and 0 bases from J, the junction contained 7 bases not matched to a gene. Germline CDR1 is SGHAT and CDR2 is FQNNGV. The CDR3 bases are TGTGCCAGCAGCTTATGGACAGGGGAGGGGGTGAACACTGAAGCTTTCTTT. Translating it yields CASSLWTGEGVNTEAFF.

V and J are TRBV5-1 and TRBJ2-5; 9 bases fit TRBD2. CDR3 length equals 16 residues. Germline CDR1 and CDR2: SGHRS and YFSETQ. The trim removed 1 base at V and 4 bases at J, leaving 8 bases unmatched. The CDR3 loop is CASSLMGGGASETQYF. In DNA form, the CDR3 reads TGCGCCAGCAGCTTGATGGGCGGGGGGGCGTCAGAGACCCAGTACTTC.

CDR3 in DNA: TGTGCCAGCAAGTCCGGGAAGAACACCATATATTTT. Translation gives CASKSGKNTIYF. V and J are TRBV28 and TRBJ1-3; D is unclear. The CDR3 consists of 12 residues. In germline, CDR1 is MDHEN, CDR2 SYDVKM. Trimming took off 7 bases at V and 7 bases at J, with 11 bases between the two ends.

The chain carries TRBV19 and TRBJ1-1; D unresolved. V shed 5 bases and J shed 5 bases, with 15 bases lying between them. From germline, CDR1 is LNHDA and CDR2 SQIVND (reference sequence). The CDR3 spans 14 residues. This CDR3 is CASSPSGLFTEAFF. The CDR3 bases are TGTGCCAGTAGTCCCTCGGGGTTGTTTACTGAAGCTTTCTTT.

The chain employs TRBV5-4 and TRBJ2-3, with 7 bases matching TRBD1. Trimming took 4 bases from V and 1 from J; bases not matched to a gene: 12. From germline, CDR1 is SGHNT and CDR2 YYREEE (reference sequence). The CDR3 length is 17 residues. The DNA for the CDR3 is TGTGCCAGCAGCCCGCTCCAAGACAGGGAACGCACAGATACGCAGTATTTT. It translates to CASSPLQDRERTDTQYF.

The chain recombines TRBV6-5 with TRBJ2-5; tentative D call: TRBD2 (7 bases). With 6 bases removed from V and 5 bases from J, the gap between germline ends came to 16 bases. The CDR3 runs 14 residues. Germline lookup yields CDR1 MNHEY and CDR2 SVGAGI. CDR3 sequence: CASRKSGGGETQYF. CDR3 nucleotide sequence: TGTGCCAGCAGAAAATCGGGGGGCGGGGAGACCCAGTACTTC.

This clone was detected only a few times. This sequence joins TRBV28 and TRBJ2-3; TRBD1 aligns across 7 bases. The germline gives CDR1 MDHEN, CDR2 SYDVKM. V shed 6 bases and J 3 bases; nucleotides not matched to a gene: 9. CDR3 size: 15 residues. The CDR3 nucleotides read TGTGCCAGCAGAGGGGGCGCGTTCTATACAGATACGCAGTATTTT. Its protein product is CASRGGAFYTDTQYF.

V is TRBV19 and J is TRBJ1-2; D not resolved. The V end was cut by 3 bases, the J end by 7 bases, with 12 bases between. The CDR3 is 13 residues long. Germline CDR1 and CDR2: LNHDA and SQIVND (reference sequence). DNA for the CDR3: TGTGCCAGTAGTATCGGTAGGCGGGGTGGCTACACCTTC. Protein: CASSIGRRGGYTF.

This clone occurred a few times. V and J are TRBV29-1 and TRBJ2-3; TRBD1 might be the D (6 bases). CDR1 SQVTM and CDR2 ANQGSEA come from the germline V gene. This CDR3 is built from 14 residues. Trimming pared 2 bases from V and 5 bases from J, leaving 14 bases between. The CDR3 region has the DNA TGCAGCGTTGAACAGGCAGGGGCAGGAGATACGCAGTATTTT. Amino acid sequence: CSVEQAGAGDTQYF.